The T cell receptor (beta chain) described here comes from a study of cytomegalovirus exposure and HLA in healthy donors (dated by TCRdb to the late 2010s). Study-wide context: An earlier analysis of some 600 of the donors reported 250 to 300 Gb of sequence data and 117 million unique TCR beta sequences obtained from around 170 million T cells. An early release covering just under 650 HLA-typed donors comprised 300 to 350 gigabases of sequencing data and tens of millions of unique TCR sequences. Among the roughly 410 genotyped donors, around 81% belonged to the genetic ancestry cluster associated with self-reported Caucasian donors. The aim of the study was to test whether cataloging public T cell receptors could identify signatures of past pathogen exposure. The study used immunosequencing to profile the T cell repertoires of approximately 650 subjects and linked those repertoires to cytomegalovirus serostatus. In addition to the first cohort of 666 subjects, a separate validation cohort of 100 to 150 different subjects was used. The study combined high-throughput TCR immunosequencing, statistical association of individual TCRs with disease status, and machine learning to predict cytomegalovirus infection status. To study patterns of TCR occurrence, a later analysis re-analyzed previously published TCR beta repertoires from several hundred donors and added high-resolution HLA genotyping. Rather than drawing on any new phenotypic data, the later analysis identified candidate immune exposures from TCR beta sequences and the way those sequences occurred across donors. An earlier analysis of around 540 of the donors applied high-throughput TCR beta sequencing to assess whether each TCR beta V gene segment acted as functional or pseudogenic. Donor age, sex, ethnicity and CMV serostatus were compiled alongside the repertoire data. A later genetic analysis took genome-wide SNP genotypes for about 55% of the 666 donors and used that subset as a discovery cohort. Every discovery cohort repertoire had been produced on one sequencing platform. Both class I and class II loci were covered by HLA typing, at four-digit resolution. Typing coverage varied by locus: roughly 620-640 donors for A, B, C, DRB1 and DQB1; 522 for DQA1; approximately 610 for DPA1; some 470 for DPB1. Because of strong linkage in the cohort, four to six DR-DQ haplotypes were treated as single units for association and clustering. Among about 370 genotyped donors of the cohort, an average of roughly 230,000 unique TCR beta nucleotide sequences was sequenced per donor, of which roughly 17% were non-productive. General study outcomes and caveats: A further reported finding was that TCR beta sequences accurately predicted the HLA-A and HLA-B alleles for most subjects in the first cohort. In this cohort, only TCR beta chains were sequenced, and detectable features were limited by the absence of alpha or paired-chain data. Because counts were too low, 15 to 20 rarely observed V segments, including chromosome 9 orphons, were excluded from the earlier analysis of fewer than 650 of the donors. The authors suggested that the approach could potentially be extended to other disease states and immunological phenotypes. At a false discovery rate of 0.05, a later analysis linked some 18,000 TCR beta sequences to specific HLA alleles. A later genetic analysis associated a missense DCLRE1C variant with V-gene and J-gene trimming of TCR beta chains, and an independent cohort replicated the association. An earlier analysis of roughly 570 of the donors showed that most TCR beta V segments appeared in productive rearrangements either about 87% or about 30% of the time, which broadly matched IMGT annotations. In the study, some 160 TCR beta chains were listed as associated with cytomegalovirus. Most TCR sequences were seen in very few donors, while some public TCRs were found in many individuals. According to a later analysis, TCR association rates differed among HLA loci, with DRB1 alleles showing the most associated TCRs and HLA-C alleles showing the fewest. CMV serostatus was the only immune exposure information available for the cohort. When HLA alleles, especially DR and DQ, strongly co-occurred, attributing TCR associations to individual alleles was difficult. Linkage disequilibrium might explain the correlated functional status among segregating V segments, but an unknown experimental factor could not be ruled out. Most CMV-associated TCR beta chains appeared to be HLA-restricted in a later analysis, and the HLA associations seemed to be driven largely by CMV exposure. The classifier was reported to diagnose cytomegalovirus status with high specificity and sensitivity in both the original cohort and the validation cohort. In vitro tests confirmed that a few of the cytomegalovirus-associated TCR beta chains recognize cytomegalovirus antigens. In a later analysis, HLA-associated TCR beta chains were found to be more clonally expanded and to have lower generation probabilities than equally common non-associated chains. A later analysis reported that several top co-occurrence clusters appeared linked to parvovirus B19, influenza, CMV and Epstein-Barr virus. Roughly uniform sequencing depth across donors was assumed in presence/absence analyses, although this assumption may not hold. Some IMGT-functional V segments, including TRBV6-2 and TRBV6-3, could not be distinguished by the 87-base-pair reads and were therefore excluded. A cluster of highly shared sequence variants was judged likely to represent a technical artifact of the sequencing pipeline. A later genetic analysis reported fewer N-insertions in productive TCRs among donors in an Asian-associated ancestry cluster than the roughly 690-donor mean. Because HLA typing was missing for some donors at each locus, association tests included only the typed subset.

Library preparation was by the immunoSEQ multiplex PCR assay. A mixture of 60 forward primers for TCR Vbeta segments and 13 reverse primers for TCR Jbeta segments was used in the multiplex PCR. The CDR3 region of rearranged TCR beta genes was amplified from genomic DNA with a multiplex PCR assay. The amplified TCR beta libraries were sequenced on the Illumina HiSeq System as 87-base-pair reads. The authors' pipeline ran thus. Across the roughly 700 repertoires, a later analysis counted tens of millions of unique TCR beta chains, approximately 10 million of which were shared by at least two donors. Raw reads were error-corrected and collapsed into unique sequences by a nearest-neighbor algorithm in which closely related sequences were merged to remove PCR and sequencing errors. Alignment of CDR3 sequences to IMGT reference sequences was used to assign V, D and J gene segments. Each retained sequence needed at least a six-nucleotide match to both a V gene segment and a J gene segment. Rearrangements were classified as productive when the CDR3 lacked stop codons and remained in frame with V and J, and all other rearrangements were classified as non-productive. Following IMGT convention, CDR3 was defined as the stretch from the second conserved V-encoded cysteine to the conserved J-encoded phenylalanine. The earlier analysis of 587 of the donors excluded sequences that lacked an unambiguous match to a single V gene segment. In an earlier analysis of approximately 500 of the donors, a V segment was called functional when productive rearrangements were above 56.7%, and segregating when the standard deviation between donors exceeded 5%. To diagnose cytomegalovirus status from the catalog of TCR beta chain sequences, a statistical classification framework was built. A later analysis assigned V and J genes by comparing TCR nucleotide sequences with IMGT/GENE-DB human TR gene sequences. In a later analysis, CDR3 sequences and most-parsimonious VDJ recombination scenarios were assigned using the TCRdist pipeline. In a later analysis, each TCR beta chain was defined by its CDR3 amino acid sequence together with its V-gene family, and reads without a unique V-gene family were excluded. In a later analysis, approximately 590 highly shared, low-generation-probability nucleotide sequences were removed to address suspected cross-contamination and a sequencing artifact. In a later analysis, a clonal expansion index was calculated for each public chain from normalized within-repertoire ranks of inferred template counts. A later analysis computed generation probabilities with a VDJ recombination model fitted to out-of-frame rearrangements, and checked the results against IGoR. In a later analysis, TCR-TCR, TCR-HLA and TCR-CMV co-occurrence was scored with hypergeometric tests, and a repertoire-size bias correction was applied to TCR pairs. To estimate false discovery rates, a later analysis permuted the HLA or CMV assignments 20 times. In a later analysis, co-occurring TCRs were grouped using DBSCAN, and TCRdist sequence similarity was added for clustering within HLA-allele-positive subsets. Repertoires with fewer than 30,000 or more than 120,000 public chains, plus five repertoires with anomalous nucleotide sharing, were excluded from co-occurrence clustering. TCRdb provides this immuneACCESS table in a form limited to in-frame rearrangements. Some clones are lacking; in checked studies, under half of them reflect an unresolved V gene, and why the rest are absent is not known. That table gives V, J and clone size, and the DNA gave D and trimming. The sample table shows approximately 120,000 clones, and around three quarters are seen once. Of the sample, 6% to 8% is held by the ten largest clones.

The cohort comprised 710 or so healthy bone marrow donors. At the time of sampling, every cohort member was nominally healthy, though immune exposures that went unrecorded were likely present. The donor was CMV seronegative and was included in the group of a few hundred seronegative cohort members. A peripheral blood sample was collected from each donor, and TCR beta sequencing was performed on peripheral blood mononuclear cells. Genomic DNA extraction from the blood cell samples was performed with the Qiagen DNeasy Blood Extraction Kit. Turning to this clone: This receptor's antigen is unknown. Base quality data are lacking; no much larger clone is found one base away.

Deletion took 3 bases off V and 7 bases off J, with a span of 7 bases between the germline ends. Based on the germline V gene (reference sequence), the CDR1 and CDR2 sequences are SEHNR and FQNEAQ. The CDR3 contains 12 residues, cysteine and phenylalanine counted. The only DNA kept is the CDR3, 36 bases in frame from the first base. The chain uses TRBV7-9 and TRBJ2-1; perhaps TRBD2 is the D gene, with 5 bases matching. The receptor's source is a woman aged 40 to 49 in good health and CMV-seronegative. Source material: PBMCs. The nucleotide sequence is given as TGTGCCAGCAGCTTTTCGGGGAATGAGCAGTTCTTC. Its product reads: CASSFSGNEQFF.